This T cell receptor beta chain originates from a study of cytomegalovirus exposure and HLA in healthy donors. Use of 60 Vbeta and 13 Jbeta primers characterized the PCR. Generated by immunoSEQ multiplex PCR, the TCRdb table keeps only in-frame clones and is missing some. The table records 200,000 or so clones, about 77% of them present only once. General study results and limits: Most subjects' HLA-A and HLA-B alleles were reportedly predicted from TCR beta sequences. A later analysis found TCR association rates differed by HLA locus, highest for DRB1 and lowest for HLA-C. A later analysis reportedly found fewer N-insertions in an Asian-associated ancestry cluster than the roughly 670-donor mean.

Though nominally healthy at sampling, donors likely had unrecorded immune exposures. In germline, CDR1 is SGHAT, CDR2 FQNNGV. The junction had 5 bases not matched to a gene; V was cut back by 2 bases and J by 7 bases. This CDR3 is 14 amino acids long. As to this clone: What it binds is not known.

The sample comprised PBMCs. The source of this sequence is a woman aged 25 to 45 in good health and CMV-seropositive. The gene calls are TRBV11-2 and TRBJ1-2; 9 bases fit TRBD1. CDR3 sequence reads: CASSLRTGEIGYTF. As DNA, the CDR3 is TGTGCCAGCAGCTTAAGGACAGGGGAGATTGGCTACACCTTC.